This entry lists 23 T cell receptor beta chains sequenced from one sample in a study of T cell responses to AZD1222 COVID-19 vaccine. Assay used: immunoSEQ multiplex PCR; TCRdb lists only in-frame clones, some missing. The sample yields under 200,000 clones, 91% seen once. The specimen comprised peripheral blood, sampled on day 0 of AZD1222 vaccination. The receptor set was obtained from an adult in good health.

This chain joins TRBV28 and TRBJ1-2, with D unclear. There are 15 residues in the CDR3. The germline gives CDR1 MDHEN, CDR2 SYDVKM. Trimming left V 4 bases short and J 7 bases short, with 19 bases between. The CDR3 here is CASSSPREGGVGYTF. CDR3 DNA sequence: TGTGCCAGCAGTTCGCCCCGCGAGGGCGGGGTTGGCTACACCTTC.

This clone was picked up one time. The DNA for the CDR3 is TGTGCCAGCAGTTATCCCCCTAGGTATGAGCAGTTCTTC. This encodes CASSYPPRYEQFF. The chain combines TRBV28 with TRBJ2-1; D is ambiguous. CDR1 is MDHEN, CDR2 SYDVKM, per germline. V lost 4 bases and J lost 8, with 12 bases in between. This CDR3 spans 13 amino acids.

Written as DNA, the CDR3 is TGTGCCAGCAGCTTGGGTACGGGCGAGCAGTACTTC. Its protein is CASSLGTGEQYF. The chain couples TRBV5-4 to TRBJ2-7; D unresolved. Per the germline V gene, CDR1 is SGHNT and CDR2 is YYREEE (reference sequence). V lost 0 bases and J lost 6, with 7 bases in between. This CDR3 is 12 amino acids long.

The chain has TRBV5-3 and TRBJ1-1, with 11 nucleotides matching TRBD1. TRBV5-3 belongs to the ORF category, with a function that is uncertain. The CDR3 totals 17 residues. Unmatched junction bases numbered 16, after V lost 2 bases and J lost 10 bases. DNA of the CDR3: TGTGCCAGAAGCTTCGGAGGACAGGGGGCCCGAGTAGCCGGAGCTTTCTTT. This sequence encodes CARSFGGQGARVAGAFF.

The rearrangement links TRBV20-1 to TRBJ2-1; no clear D. CDR3 length equals 10 residues. CDR1 DFQATT and CDR2 SNEGSKA come from the germline V gene (reference sequence). Trimming left V 5 bases short and J 7 bases short, with 6 bases between. CDR3 nucleotide sequence: TGCAGTGCTTACCAAAATGAGCAGTTCTTC. Translating gives CSAYQNEQFF.

The rearrangement joins TRBV12-2 to TRBJ2-1; TRBD2 is taken as the D call from the table, unchecked against the DNA. TRBV12-2 is a documented pseudogene. The CDR3 consists of 17 residues. CDR3 protein: CASRGLAVGSSYNEQFF. CDR3 in DNA: TGTGCAAGTCGCGGACTAGCGGTGGGGAGCTCCTACAATGAGCAGTTCTTC.

This sequence joins TRBV2 and TRBJ2-7, with D perhaps given as TRBD1 or TRBD2 (5 bases each). The CDR3 is made up of 13 amino acids. V lost 8 bases and J 1 base, leaving 12 bases between the germline ends. CDR1 is SNHLY and CDR2 is FYNNEI in the germline V gene. CDR3: CASARDGSYEQYF. CDR3 DNA sequence: TGTGCCAGCGCTAGGGACGGTTCCTACGAGCAGTACTTC.

The chain uses TRBV14 and TRBJ2-1; maybe TRBD2 (5 bases). CDR1 is SGHDN and CDR2 is FVKESK in the germline V gene. V was clipped by 4 bases and J by 6 bases, with 16 bases between them. This CDR3 has 15 residues. The DNA for the CDR3 is TGTGCCAGCAGCCGTCAGCGGACCCAAGGCAATGAGCAGTTCTTC. Protein product: CASSRQRTQGNEQFF.

The rearrangement joins TRBV3-1 (or the pseudogene TRBV3-2) to TRBJ2-7, with D possibly matching TRBD2 (5 bases). Germline-derived CDR1 and CDR2 are LGHDT and YNNKEL (reference sequence). Trimming took off 4 bases at V and 5 bases at J, with 18 bases between the two ends. This CDR3 is 15 amino acids long. The CDR3 DNA is TGTGCCAGCAGCCCTCTGCCCCAGAAAGCGGACGAGCAGTACTTC. Its protein product is CASSPLPQKADEQYF.

V gene TRBV5-4 combines with J gene TRBJ1-2; D is undetermined. The CDR3 runs 12 residues. Germline CDR1 is SGHNT and CDR2 is YYREEE (reference sequence). Trimming removed 2 bases at V and 4 bases at J, with 6 bases between. CDR3 nucleotides: TGTGCCAGCAGCTTTGGACCCTATGGCTACACCTTC. As protein: CASSFGPYGYTF.

The chain carries TRBV28 and TRBJ2-7; D is unclear. The CDR3 spans 13 residues. Germline assignment: CDR1 MDHEN and CDR2 SYDVKM. V lost 2 bases, J lost 3 bases, and 8 bases lay in between. For the CDR3, the DNA is TGTGCCAGCAGTTTAGGTGTAGGCTACGAGCAGTACTTC. This sequence encodes CASSLGVGYEQYF.

This chain's CDR3 is CASSNTRTYNEQFF. The CDR3 nucleotides are TGTGCCAGCAGCAACACCCGCACTTACAATGAGCAGTTCTTC. The chain joins TRBV7-2 to TRBJ2-1; D is unclear. V lost 5 bases and J 4 bases, leaving 12 bases between the germline ends. The CDR3 runs 14 residues. CDR1 and CDR2 from the germline V gene are SGHTA and FQGNSA.

The V call is TRBV2, the J call TRBJ1-5; 8 bases match TRBD1. J lost 2 bases, V lost 4 bases, and 7 bases had no gene match. The CDR3 contains 16 residues. Germline V gives CDR1 SNHLY, CDR2 FYNNEI. This CDR3 is CASSGGKGQGNQPQHF. Written as DNA, the CDR3 is TGTGCCAGCAGTGGGGGGAAGGGACAGGGCAATCAGCCCCAGCATTTT.

The J gene is TRBJ1-1, the V gene TRBV27; D perhaps matches TRBD1 (6 bases). CDR3 length equals 13 residues. The V gene lost 4 bases and the J gene lost 4 bases, with 10 bases spanning the gap. The germline CDR1 and CDR2 sequences are MNHEY and SMNVEV (reference sequence). Here the CDR3 reads CASSYRVLTEAFF. The CDR3 nucleotides read TGTGCCAGCAGTTACAGGGTCCTCACTGAAGCTTTCTTT.

The genes are TRBV29-1 and TRBJ2-3, with D perhaps matching TRBD2 (5 bases). With 4 bases removed from V and 4 bases from J, the gap between germline ends came to 6 bases. Germline V gives CDR1 SQVTM, CDR2 ANQGSEA. This CDR3 has 11 residues. The CDR3 loop reads CSVGAADTQYF. The CDR3 DNA sequence: TGCAGCGTTGGAGCGGCAGATACGCAGTATTTT.

This rearrangement joins TRBV24-1 to TRBJ1-5; TRBD1 is a possible D gene (6 bases). The CDR3 has 16 residues. Germline V gene sequence: CDR1 KGHDR, CDR2 SFDVKD. V dropped 1 base and J dropped 3 bases, with 12 bases sitting between them. This chain's CDR3 is CATSDFTGLFNQPQHF. CDR3 bases: TGTGCCACCAGTGATTTTACAGGGCTATTCAATCAGCCCCAGCATTTT.

V gene TRBV7-2 combines with J gene TRBJ1-3, with TRBD1 as a possible D gene (5 bases). V shed 2 bases and J shed 0 bases, with 8 bases lying between them. Germline values: CDR1 SGHTA, CDR2 FQGNSA. The CDR3 loop spans 15 amino acids. The CDR3 loop reads CASSLTGGSGNTIYF. The CDR3 nucleotides are TGTGCCAGCAGCTTAACTGGGGGCTCTGGAAACACCATATATTTT.

V and J are TRBV2 and TRBJ2-3; no firm D call. Germline V gene data show CDR1 as SNHLY and CDR2 as FYNNEI. The CDR3 extends over 13 amino acids. V lost 1 base and J 5 bases, leaving 7 bases between the germline ends. CDR3 nucleotide sequence: TGTGCCAGCAGTGAAGGTCTTGGAGATACGCAGTATTTT. Protein product: CASSEGLGDTQYF.

V and J are TRBV10-3 and TRBJ2-7; TRBD2 might be the D (6 bases). The CDR3 is 16 residues long. The germline V gene has CDR1 ENHRY and CDR2 SYGVKD. The ends were cut back, 3 bases at V and 3 bases at J, with 18 bases in the middle. For the CDR3, the DNA is TGTGCCATCAGTGAATTTCTGGGGGGAAGTCTCTACGAGCAGTACTTC. Protein sequence: CAISEFLGGSLYEQYF.

The chain uses TRBV4-1 and TRBJ2-3, with D possibly being TRBD1 or TRBD2 (5 bases each). The germline gives CDR1 MGHRA, CDR2 YSYEKL. The CDR3 covers 13 residues. V was clipped by 4 bases and J by 6 bases, with 11 bases between them. The CDR3 nucleotides are TGCGCCAGCAGCCTCCGACGGGACGATACGCAGTATTTT. This translates into CASSLRRDDTQYF.

The chain carries TRBV28 and TRBJ1-2; 8 nucleotides match TRBD1. Germline V gene sequence: CDR1 MDHEN, CDR2 SYDVKM. V was clipped by 5 bases and J by 8 bases; unmatched bases: 4. CDR3 size: 12 residues. CDR3 in DNA: TGTGCCAGCAGTGTCAGGGGGCCAGGCTACACCTTC. Its translation is CASSVRGPGYTF.

This clone was counted a single time. The chain recombines TRBV7-2 with TRBJ2-7; D assignment may be TRBD1 or TRBD2 (5 bases each). The germline CDR1 and CDR2 sequences are SGHTA and FQGNSA. Trimming took 2 bases from V and 1 from J, leaving 12 bases between them. The CDR3 totals 15 residues. This CDR3 reads CASSLLLGESYEQYF. CDR3 coding DNA: TGTGCCAGCAGCTTACTTTTGGGGGAATCCTACGAGCAGTACTTC.

The genes are TRBV27 and TRBJ1-5; unclear D gene. The V end lost 7 bases, the J end lost 3 bases, and 10 bases lay between the germline ends. The V gene's germline CDR1 is MNHEY and CDR2 SMNVEV (reference sequence). CDR3 length equals 13 residues. The CDR3 is CASNRTLNQPQHF. The DNA of the CDR3 is TGTGCCAGCAATCGGACCCTCAATCAGCCCCAGCATTTT.